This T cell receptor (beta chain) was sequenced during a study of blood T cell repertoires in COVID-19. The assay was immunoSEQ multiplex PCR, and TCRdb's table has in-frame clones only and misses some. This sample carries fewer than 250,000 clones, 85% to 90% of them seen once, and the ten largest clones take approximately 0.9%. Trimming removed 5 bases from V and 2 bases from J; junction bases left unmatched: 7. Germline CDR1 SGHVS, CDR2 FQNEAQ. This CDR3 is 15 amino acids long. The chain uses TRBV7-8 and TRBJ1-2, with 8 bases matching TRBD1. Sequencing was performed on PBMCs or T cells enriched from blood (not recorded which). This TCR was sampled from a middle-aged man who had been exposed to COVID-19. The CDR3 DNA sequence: TGTGCCAGCAGCCCAGACGGACAGGGAAACTATGGCTACACCTTC. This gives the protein CASSPDGQGNYGYTF.